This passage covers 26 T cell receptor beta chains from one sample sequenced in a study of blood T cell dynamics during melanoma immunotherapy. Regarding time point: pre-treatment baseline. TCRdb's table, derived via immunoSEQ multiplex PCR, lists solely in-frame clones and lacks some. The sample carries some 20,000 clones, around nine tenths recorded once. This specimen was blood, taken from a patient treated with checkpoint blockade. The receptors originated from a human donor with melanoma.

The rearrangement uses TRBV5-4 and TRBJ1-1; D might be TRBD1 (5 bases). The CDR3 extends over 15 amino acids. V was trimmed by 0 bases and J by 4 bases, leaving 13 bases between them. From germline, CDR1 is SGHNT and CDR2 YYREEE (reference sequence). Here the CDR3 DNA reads TGTGCCAGCAGCTTGGCCCCCCATAGGGGCACTGAAGCTTTCTTT. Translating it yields CASSLAPHRGTEAFF. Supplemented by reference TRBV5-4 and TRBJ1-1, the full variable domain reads ETGVTQSPTHLIKTRGQQVTLRCSSQSGHNTVSWYQQALGQGPQFIFQYYREEENGRGNFPPRFSGLQFPNYSSELNVNALELDDSALYLCASSLAPHRGTEAFFGQGTRLTVV.

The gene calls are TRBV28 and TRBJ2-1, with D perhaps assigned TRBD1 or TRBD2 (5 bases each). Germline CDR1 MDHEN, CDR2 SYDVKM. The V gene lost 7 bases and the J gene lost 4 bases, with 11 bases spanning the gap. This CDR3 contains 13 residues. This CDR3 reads CASIGTLYNEQFF. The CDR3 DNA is TGTGCCAGCATAGGGACCCTTTACAATGAGCAGTTCTTC.

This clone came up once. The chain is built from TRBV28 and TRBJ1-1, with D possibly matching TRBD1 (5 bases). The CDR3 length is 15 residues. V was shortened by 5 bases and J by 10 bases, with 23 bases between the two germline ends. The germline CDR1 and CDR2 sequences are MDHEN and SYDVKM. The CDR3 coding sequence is TGTGCCAGCAGTCTCCCCGGGGAGGGGAGGGTTCCAGCTTTCTTT. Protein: CASSLPGEGRVPAFF.

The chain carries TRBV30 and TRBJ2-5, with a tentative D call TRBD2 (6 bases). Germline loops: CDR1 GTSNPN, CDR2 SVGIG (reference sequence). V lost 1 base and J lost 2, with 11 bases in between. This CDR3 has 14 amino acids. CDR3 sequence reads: CAWSARTIQETQYF. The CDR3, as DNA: TGTGCCTGGAGTGCTCGGACTATACAAGAGACCCAGTACTTC.

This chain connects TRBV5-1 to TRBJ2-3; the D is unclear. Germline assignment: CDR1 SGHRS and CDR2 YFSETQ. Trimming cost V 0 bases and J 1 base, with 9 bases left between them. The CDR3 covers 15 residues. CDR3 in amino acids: CASSLALARTDTQYF. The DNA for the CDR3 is TGCGCCAGCAGCTTGGCCCTTGCGCGCACAGATACGCAGTATTTT.

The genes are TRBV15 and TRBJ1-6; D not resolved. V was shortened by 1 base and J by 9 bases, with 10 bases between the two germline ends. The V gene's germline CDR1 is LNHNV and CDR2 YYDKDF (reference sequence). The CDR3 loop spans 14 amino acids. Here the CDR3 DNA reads TGTGCCACCAGCAGAGCTGCGGGTGGTTCACCCCTCCACTTT. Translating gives CATSRAAGGSPLHF.

The CDR3 region is CASSLVSRQANTGELFF. CDR3 DNA sequence: TGTGCCAGCAGCTTAGTTTCCCGACAGGCAAACACCGGGGAGCTGTTTTTT. V gene TRBV13 combines with J gene TRBJ2-2; a possible D gene is TRBD1 (6 bases). The CDR3 has 17 amino acids. V was cut by 1 base and J by 2 bases, with 14 bases left in between. Germline CDR1 is PRHDT and CDR2 is FYEKMQ (reference sequence).

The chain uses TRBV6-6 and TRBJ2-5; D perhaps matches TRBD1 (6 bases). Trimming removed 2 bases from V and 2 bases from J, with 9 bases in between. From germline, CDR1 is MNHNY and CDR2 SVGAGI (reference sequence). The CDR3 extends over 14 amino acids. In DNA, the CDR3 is TGTGCCAGCAGTTACCGGGACAAACAAGAGACCCAGTACTTC. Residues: CASSYRDKQETQYF.

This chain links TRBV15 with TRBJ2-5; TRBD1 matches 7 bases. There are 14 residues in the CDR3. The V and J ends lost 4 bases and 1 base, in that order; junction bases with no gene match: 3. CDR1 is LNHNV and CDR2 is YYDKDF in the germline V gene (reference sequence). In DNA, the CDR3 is TGTGCCACCAGCACCGGACAGGTCCAAGAGACCCAGTACTTC. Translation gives CATSTGQVQETQYF.

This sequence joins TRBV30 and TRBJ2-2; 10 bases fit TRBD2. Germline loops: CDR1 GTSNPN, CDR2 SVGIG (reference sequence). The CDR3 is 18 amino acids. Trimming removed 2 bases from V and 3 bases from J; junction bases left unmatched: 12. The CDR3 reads CAWSRWWSGRADTGELFF. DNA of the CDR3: TGTGCCTGGAGTAGGTGGTGGAGCGGGAGGGCCGACACCGGGGAGCTGTTTTTT.

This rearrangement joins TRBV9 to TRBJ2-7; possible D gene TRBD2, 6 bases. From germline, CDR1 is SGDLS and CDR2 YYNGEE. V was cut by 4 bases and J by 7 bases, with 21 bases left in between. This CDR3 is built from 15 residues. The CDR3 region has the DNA TGTGCCAGCAGCCCACAATCGCGGGTGGCGGGGGAGCAGTACTTC. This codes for CASSPQSRVAGEQYF.

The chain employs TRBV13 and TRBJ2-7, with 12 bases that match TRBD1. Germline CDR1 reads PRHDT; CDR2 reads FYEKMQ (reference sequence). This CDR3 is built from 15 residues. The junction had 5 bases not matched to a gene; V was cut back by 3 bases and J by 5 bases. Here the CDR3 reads CASSLGDRGPHEQYF. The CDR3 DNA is TGTGCCAGCAGCTTGGGGGACAGGGGGCCCCACGAGCAGTACTTC.

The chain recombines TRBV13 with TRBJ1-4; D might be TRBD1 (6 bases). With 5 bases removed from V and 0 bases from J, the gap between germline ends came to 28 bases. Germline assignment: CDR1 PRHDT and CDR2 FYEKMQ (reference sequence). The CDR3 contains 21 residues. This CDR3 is CASSRRRGQGAEGTTNEKLFF. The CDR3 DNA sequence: TGTGCCAGCAGCCGCCGGAGGGGACAAGGGGCCGAAGGGACAACTAATGAAAAACTGTTTTTT.

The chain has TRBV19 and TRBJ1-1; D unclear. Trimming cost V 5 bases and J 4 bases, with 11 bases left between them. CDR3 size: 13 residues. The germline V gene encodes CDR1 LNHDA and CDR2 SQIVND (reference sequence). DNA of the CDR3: TGTGCCAGTAGTTCCCAGGTTGCCACTGAAGCTTTCTTT. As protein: CASSSQVATEAFF. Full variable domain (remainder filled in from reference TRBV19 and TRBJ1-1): DGGITQSPKYLFRKEGQNVTLSCEQNLNHDAMYWYRQDPGQGLRLIYYSQIVNDFQKGDIAEGYSVSREKKESFPLTVTSAQKNPTAFYLCASSSQVATEAFFGQGTRLTVV.

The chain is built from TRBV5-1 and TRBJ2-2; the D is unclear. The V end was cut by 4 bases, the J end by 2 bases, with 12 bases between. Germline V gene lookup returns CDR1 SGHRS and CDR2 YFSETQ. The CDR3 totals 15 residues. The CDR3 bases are TGCGCCAGCAGCGCCAGCGTCTCTAACACCGGGGAGCTGTTTTTT. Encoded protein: CASSASVSNTGELFF.

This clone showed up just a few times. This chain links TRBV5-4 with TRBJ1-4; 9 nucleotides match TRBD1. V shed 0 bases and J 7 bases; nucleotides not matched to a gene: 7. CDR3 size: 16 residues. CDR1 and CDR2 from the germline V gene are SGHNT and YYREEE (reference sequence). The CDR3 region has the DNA TGTGCCAGCAGCTTGGGGGACAGGGCAAAGCGTGAAAAACTGTTTTTT. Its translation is CASSLGDRAKREKLFF.

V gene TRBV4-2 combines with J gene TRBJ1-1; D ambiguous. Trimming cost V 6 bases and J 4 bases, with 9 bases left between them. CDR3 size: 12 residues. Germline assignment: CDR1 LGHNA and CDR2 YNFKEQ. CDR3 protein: CASSDPGTEAFF. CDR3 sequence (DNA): TGTGCCAGCAGTGACCCGGGCACTGAAGCTTTCTTT.

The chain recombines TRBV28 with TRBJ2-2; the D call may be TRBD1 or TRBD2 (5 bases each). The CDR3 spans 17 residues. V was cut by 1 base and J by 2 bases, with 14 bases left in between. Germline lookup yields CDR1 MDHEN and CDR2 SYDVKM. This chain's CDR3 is CASSLSRGPLNTGELFF. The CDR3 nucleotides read TGTGCCAGCAGTTTATCTCGGGGACCCCTAAACACCGGGGAGCTGTTTTTT.

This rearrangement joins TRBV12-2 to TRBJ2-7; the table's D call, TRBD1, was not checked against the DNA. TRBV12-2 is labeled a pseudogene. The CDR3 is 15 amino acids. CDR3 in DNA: TGTGCAAGTCGCTCCTTACACGTAAACACCTACGAGCAGTACTTC. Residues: CASRSLHVNTYEQYF.

CDR3 sequence (DNA): TGTGCCGGGGCTAGCGGGAGGGCGAAGTATGGCTACACCTTC. Its translation: CAGASGRAKYGYTF. The genes are TRBV5-5 and TRBJ1-2, with D perhaps TRBD1 (5 bases). The ends were cut back, 10 bases at V and 5 bases at J, with 21 bases in the middle. CDR1 SGHKS and CDR2 YYEKEE come from the germline V gene (reference sequence). The CDR3 is made up of 14 amino acids.

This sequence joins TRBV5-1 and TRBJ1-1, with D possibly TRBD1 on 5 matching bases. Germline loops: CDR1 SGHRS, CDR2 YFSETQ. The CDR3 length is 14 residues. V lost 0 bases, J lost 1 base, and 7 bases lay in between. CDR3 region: CASSLGQSNTEAFF. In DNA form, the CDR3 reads TGCGCCAGCAGCTTGGGACAGTCGAACACTGAAGCTTTCTTT.

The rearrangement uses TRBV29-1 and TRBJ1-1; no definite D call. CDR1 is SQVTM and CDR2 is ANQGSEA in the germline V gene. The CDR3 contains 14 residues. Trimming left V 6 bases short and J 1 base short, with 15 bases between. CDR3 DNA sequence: TGCAGCGTCCTCCCGACAAGCTCGAACACTGAAGCTTTCTTT. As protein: CSVLPTSSNTEAFF.

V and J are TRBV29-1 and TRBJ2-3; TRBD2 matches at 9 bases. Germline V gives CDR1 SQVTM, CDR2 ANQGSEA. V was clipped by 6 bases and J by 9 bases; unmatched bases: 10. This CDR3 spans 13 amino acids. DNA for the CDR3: TGCAGCGTAGTGGCTAGCGGGACGGAAACGCAGTATTTT. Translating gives CSVVASGTETQYF.

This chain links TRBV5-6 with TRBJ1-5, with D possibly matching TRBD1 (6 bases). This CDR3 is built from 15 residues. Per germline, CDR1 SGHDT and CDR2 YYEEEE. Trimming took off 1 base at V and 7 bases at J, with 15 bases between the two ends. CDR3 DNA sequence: TGTGCCAGCAGCTTGTTAACAGGGACGGAGCAGCCCCAGCATTTT. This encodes CASSLLTGTEQPQHF.

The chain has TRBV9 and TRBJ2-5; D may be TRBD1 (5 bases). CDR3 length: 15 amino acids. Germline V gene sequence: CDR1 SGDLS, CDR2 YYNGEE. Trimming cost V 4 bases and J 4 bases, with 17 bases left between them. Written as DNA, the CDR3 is TGTGCCAGCAGCTCCTCAGGGTCGCAGGGAGAGACCCAGTACTTC. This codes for CASSSSGSQGETQYF.

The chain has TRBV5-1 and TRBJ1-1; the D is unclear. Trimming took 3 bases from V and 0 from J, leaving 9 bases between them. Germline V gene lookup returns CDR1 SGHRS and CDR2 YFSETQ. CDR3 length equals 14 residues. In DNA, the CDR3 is TGCGCCAGCAGCTCCGGGAATATGAACACTGAAGCTTTCTTT. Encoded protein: CASSSGNMNTEAFF.